Shown below are 18 T cell receptor beta chains from a single sample sequenced in a study of blood T cell repertoires in COVID-19. Measured with immunoSEQ multiplex PCR; TCRdb has only the in-frame clones, and not every one. Of about 120,000 clones listed, 80% to 85% are singletons. Material for sequencing was peripheral blood. The receptors originated from a woman in her forties or fifties with acute or convalescent COVID-19.

The J gene is TRBJ2-7, the V gene TRBV18, with 9 bases aligning to TRBD1. Germline V gives CDR1 KGHSH, CDR2 LQKENI. The V segment lost 4 bases and the J segment 2 bases; nucleotides outside the gene matches: 9. This CDR3 has 16 amino acids. CDR3 in amino acids: CASSRSQGAVPYEQYF. CDR3 nucleotide sequence: TGTGCCAGCTCACGATCACAGGGGGCAGTCCCCTACGAGCAGTACTTC.

The rearrangement uses TRBV2 and TRBJ1-4, with D unresolved. The germline V gene has CDR1 SNHLY and CDR2 FYNNEI. V gave up 3 bases and J gave up 8 bases, with 7 bases separating them. The CDR3 runs 12 residues. The CDR3 bases are TGTGCCAGCAGTGATCTCCCCGAAAAACTGTTTTTT. Its protein product is CASSDLPEKLFF.

The chain couples TRBV28 to TRBJ2-5, with D maybe TRBD1 (5 bases). The V gene's germline CDR1 is MDHEN and CDR2 SYDVKM. Trimming took 7 bases from V and 5 from J, leaving 14 bases between them. The CDR3 covers 13 residues. DNA of the CDR3: TGTGCCAGCACCCCAGGGAATTTTGAGACCCAGTACTTC. Its protein product is CASTPGNFETQYF.

This clone has more than one count but fewer than ten. The rearrangement joins TRBV4-2 to TRBJ2-7; a possible D gene is TRBD1 (6 bases). Germline CDR1 and CDR2: LGHNA and YNFKEQ. This CDR3 is built from 15 residues. Trimming took 0 bases from V and 7 from J, leaving 16 bases between them. The chain's CDR3 is CASSQDEGESGEQYF. CDR3 nucleotide sequence: TGTGCCAGCAGCCAAGATGAGGGGGAATCGGGGGAGCAGTACTTC.

The chain joins TRBV6-5 to TRBJ1-4, with 8 bases lining up with TRBD1. CDR1 is MNHEY and CDR2 is SVGAGI in the germline V gene. This CDR3 spans 14 amino acids. V trimming: 6 bases; J trimming: 11 bases; junction bases outside the gene matches: 11. The CDR3 DNA reads TGTGCCAGCAGATCGACAGGGGAGGAGGGGAAACTGTTTTTT. Residues: CASRSTGEEGKLFF.

The chain employs TRBV6-5 and TRBJ1-1, with D perhaps TRBD1 (5 bases). V dropped 6 bases and J dropped 5 bases, with 13 bases sitting between them. Germline lookup yields CDR1 MNHEY and CDR2 SVGAGI. The CDR3 covers 13 residues. In DNA, the CDR3 is TGTGCCAGCAGACGACAGTCGAGGACTGAAGCTTTCTTT. Its translation: CASRRQSRTEAFF.

This chain links TRBV20-1 with TRBJ1-6, with D hard to call. In germline, CDR1 is DFQATT, CDR2 SNEGSKA (reference sequence). This CDR3 has 17 amino acids. Trimming cost V 3 bases and J 0 bases, with 15 bases left between them. The CDR3 loop reads CSASEKAGSSYNSPLHF. The CDR3 DNA reads as TGCAGTGCTAGTGAAAAGGCAGGAAGCTCCTATAATTCACCCCTCCACTTT.

The chain has TRBV30 and TRBJ1-1; D might be TRBD1 (5 bases). Germline assignment: CDR1 GTSNPN and CDR2 SVGIG (reference sequence). The CDR3 runs 14 residues. V was trimmed by 4 bases and J by 11 bases, leaving 23 bases between them. The CDR3 DNA reads TGTGCCTGGACCCTCACGACAGACGCCTTGAAGGCTTTCTTT. Protein: CAWTLTTDALKAFF.

The rearrangement links TRBV29-1 to TRBJ1-2; 8 bases align to TRBD1. This CDR3 has 13 amino acids. With V trimmed by 7 bases and J by 4 bases, 8 bases remained unmatched. Per the germline V gene, CDR1 is SQVTM and CDR2 is ANQGSEA. CDR3 DNA: TGCAGCGCCGCTGACAGGGGTGGCTATGGCTACACCTTC. This encodes CSAADRGGYGYTF.

This chain uses TRBV3-1 (or the pseudogene TRBV3-2) with TRBJ2-7; 11 nucleotides agree with TRBD2. The CDR3 consists of 17 residues. Germline V CDR1 and CDR2: LGHDT, YNNKEL (reference sequence). V lost 0 bases to trimming and J lost 6 bases; unmatched junction nucleotides: 10. The CDR3 DNA follows: TGTGCCAGCAGCCAAGAGAAAGGAATAGCGGGGGGGTTCGAGCAGTACTTC. As protein: CASSQEKGIAGGFEQYF.

The rearrangement uses TRBV18 and TRBJ2-3; TRBD2 matches 10 bases. The germline V gene has CDR1 KGHSH and CDR2 LQKENI. The V segment lost 6 bases and the J segment 0 bases; nucleotides outside the gene matches: 6. The CDR3 loop spans 16 amino acids. The CDR3 is CASSFTSGTSTDTQYF. The DNA for the CDR3 is TGTGCCAGCTCCTTCACTAGCGGGACTAGCACAGATACGCAGTATTTT.

V gene TRBV19 combines with J gene TRBJ1-1, with TRBD1 matching over 8 bases. This CDR3 is built from 15 residues. CDR1 is LNHDA and CDR2 is SQIVND in the germline V gene (reference sequence). V shed 5 bases, J shed 5 bases, and the junction held 10 bases outside the gene matches. DNA of the CDR3: TGTGCCAGTAGTTGGTCAGGGGGCACGCAAACTGAAGCTTTCTTT. It is translated as CASSWSGGTQTEAFF.

This rearrangement joins TRBV5-1 to TRBJ2-3, with 8 bases identical to TRBD1. This CDR3 spans 15 amino acids. With 3 bases clipped from V and 4 bases from J, the junction kept 7 bases outside the gene matches. Germline lookup yields CDR1 SGHRS and CDR2 YFSETQ. DNA of the CDR3: TGCGCCAGCAGCTCAACGGGACAGGTTCCAGATACGCAGTATTTT. Its translation: CASSSTGQVPDTQYF.

A remark on this clone: The sample has other DNA sequences that encode this CDR3 too. CDR3 residues: CASSLDSNYGYTF. CDR3 sequence (DNA): TGTGCCAGCAGCCTTGACAGCAACTATGGCTACACCTTC. The chain joins TRBV7-9 to TRBJ1-2; D possibly corresponds to TRBD1 (5 bases). Germline loops: CDR1 SEHNR, CDR2 FQNEAQ (reference sequence). V lost 5 bases, J lost 2 bases, and 9 bases lay in between. This CDR3 is 13 amino acids long.

V is TRBV19 and J is TRBJ2-7; 7 bases align to TRBD1. V trimming: 4 bases; J trimming: 2 bases; junction bases outside the gene matches: 5. CDR1 is LNHDA and CDR2 is SQIVND in the germline V gene (reference sequence). CDR3 size: 14 residues. For the CDR3, the DNA is TGTGCCAGTAGTAGTACGGGACAGACCTACGAGCAGTACTTC. Translated, it gives CASSSTGQTYEQYF.

This clone was seen once. The chain uses TRBV5-5 and TRBJ1-2; no clear D gene. The CDR3 extends over 15 amino acids. Germline assignment: CDR1 SGHKS and CDR2 YYEKEE (reference sequence). Trimming removed 6 bases at V and 0 bases at J, with 15 bases between. The CDR3 region has the DNA TGTGCCAGCAACTCGGACCTAGCAGCTAACTATGGCTACACCTTC. It codes for CASNSDLAANYGYTF.

The rearrangement links TRBV3-1 (or the pseudogene TRBV3-2) to TRBJ2-7, with D tentatively TRBD1 (5 bases). The CDR3 extends over 13 amino acids. Per germline, CDR1 LGHDT and CDR2 YNNKEL (reference sequence). Trimming took 0 bases from V and 7 from J, leaving 10 bases between them. The CDR3 DNA follows: TGTGCCAGCAGCCAAGAAATGAACAGGGAGCAGTACTTC. Translating it yields CASSQEMNREQYF.

The chain links TRBV5-4 to TRBJ1-1; D is ambiguous. The germline V gene encodes CDR1 SGHNT and CDR2 YYREEE (reference sequence). This CDR3 comprises 16 residues. With 2 bases removed from V and 1 base from J, the gap between germline ends came to 15 bases. In DNA form, the CDR3 reads TGTGCCAGCAGCTTACGATCTAGACCCGAGAACACTGAAGCTTTCTTT. Translated, it gives CASSLRSRPENTEAFF.